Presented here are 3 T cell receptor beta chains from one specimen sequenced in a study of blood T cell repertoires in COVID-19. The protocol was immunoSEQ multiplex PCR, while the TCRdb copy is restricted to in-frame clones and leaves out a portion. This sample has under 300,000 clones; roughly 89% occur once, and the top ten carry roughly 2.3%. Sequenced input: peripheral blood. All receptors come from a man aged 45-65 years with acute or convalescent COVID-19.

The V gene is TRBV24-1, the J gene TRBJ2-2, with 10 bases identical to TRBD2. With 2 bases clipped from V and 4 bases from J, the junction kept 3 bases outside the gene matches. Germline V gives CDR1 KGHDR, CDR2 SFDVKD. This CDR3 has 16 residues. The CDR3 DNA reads TGTGCCACCAGTGATTCACGACTAGCGGGCACCGGGGAGCTGTTTTTT. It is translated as CATSDSRLAGTGELFF.

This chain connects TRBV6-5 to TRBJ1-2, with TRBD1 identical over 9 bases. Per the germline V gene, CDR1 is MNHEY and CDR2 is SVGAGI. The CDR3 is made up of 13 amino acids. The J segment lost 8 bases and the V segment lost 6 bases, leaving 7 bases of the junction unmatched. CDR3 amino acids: CASSPRQGEGYTF. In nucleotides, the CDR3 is TGTGCCAGCAGCCCGAGACAGGGGGAGGGCTACACCTTC.

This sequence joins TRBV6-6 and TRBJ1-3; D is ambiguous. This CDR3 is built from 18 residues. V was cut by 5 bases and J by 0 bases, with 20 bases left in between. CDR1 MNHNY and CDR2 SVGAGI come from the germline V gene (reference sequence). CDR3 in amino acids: CASSPQVRHLSSGNTIYF. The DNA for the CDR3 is TGTGCCAGCAGTCCACAAGTTCGACACCTTAGCTCTGGAAACACCATATATTTT.